The T cell receptor (beta chain) described here comes from a study of T cells after yellow fever vaccination. This clonotype was seen a few times. The study made its TCR cDNA through 5'RACE template switching. That step introduced a universal primer site along with UMIs. TCRdb analysed the 5' RACE reads with MiXCR anew, one entry per CDR3 protein. The sample records just under 85,000 distinct CDR3 sequences, more than 10% being singletons. V lost 8 bases and J 3 bases, leaving 25 bases between the germline ends. CDR1 and CDR2 (germline): MDHEN, SYDVKM. This CDR3 comprises 17 residues. The V gene is TRBV28, the J gene TRBJ1-1; D ambiguous. The source is a young man who received the YFV17D yellow fever vaccine. This specimen was CD8+ T cells not binding an NS4B(214-222) dextramer, sorted from PBMCs, taken 21 days after the first yellow fever vaccination. CDR3 sequence (DNA): TGTGCCAGCTCCATCCGGGAGCCCCTCGTAGCCTACACTGAAGCTTTCTTT. This codes for CASSIREPLVAYTEAFF.